This T cell receptor beta chain is from a study of cytomegalovirus exposure and HLA in healthy donors (dated by TCRdb to about 2017). About the study as a whole: An earlier analysis of approximately 550 of the donors reported 250 to 350 Gb of sequence data and some 120 million unique TCR beta sequences from about 200 million T cells. An early release that covered roughly 600 HLA-typed donors contained approximately 300 gigabases of sequencing data and around 85 million unique TCR sequences. Of the roughly 410 genotyped donors, 81% were placed in the genetic ancestry cluster associated with self-reported Caucasian donors. The aim of the study was to test whether cataloging public T cell receptors could identify signatures of past pathogen exposure. The study used immunosequencing to profile the T cell repertoires of 670 or so subjects and linked those repertoires to cytomegalovirus serostatus. Along with the roughly 700-subject first cohort, a separate validation cohort of roughly 110 different subjects was used. High-throughput TCR immunosequencing, statistical association of individual TCRs with disease status, and machine learning were combined to predict cytomegalovirus infection status. A later analysis re-examined previously published TCR beta repertoires from just over 650 donors and added high-resolution HLA genotyping to investigate patterns of TCR occurrence. In the later analysis, no new phenotypic data were used to find candidate immune exposures; instead, reliance was placed on TCR beta sequences and their occurrence across donors. To decide whether each TCR beta V gene segment behaved as functional or pseudogenic, an earlier analysis of approximately 620 of the donors relied on high-throughput TCR beta sequencing. Donor age, sex, ethnicity and CMV serostatus were compiled alongside the repertoire data. A later genetic analysis took genome-wide SNP genotypes for 398 of the 666 donors and used that subset as a discovery cohort. All discovery cohort repertoires had been generated on a single sequencing platform. Both class I and class II loci were covered by HLA typing, at four-digit resolution. Typing coverage varied by locus: roughly 629-640 donors for A, B, C, DRB1 and DQB1; under 550 for DQA1; about 600 for DPA1; 450 to 480 for DPB1. Because of strong linkage in the cohort, five DR-DQ haplotypes were treated as single units for association and clustering. On average, 235,054 unique TCR beta nucleotide sequences were sequenced per donor among a few hundred genotyped donors of the cohort, with about 19% of those sequences being non-productive. The study at large found these results: Because some donors lacked HLA typing at each locus, the association tests relied only on the typed subset. Because counts were too low, 15 to 20 rarely observed V segments, including chromosome 9 orphons, were excluded from the earlier analysis of 587 of the donors. In a later analysis, the rate of TCR association differed among HLA loci, with DRB1 alleles having the most associated TCRs and HLA-C alleles having the fewest. The classifier was reported to diagnose cytomegalovirus status with high specificity and sensitivity in both the original and validation cohorts. In vitro tests confirmed that a few of the cytomegalovirus-associated TCR beta chains recognize cytomegalovirus antigens. While some public TCRs were present in many individuals, most TCR sequences turned up only very rarely across donors. It was suggested by the authors that the approach could potentially be generalized to other disease states and immunological phenotypes. In a later analysis, several top co-occurrence clusters were reported to appear linked to parvovirus B19, influenza, CMV and Epstein-Barr virus. In a later analysis, HLA-associated TCR beta chains were found to be more clonally expanded and to have lower generation probabilities than equally common non-associated chains. For the cohort, immune exposure information was limited to CMV serostatus. Only TCR beta chains were sequenced in this cohort, and the absence of alpha or paired-chain data limited detectable features. When HLA alleles, especially DR and DQ, strongly co-occurred, attributing TCR associations to individual alleles was difficult. An earlier analysis of around 540 of the donors showed that most TCR beta V segments appeared in productive rearrangements either about 87% or about 30% of the time, which broadly matched IMGT annotations. A further reported finding was that TCR beta sequences accurately predicted the HLA-A and HLA-B alleles for most subjects in the first cohort. In a later genetic analysis, fewer N-insertions in productive TCRs were reported among donors in an Asian-associated ancestry cluster than the roughly 700-donor mean. Because the 87-base-pair reads could not distinguish some IMGT-functional V segments, including TRBV6-2 and TRBV6-3, those segments were excluded. The sequencing pipeline was judged likely to have produced a cluster of highly shared sequence variants as a technical artifact. Specific HLA alleles were associated with around 18,000 TCR beta sequences at a false discovery rate of 0.05 in a later analysis. V-gene and J-gene trimming of TCR beta chains was associated with a missense DCLRE1C variant in a later genetic analysis, and the association was replicated in an independent cohort. In the study, about 150 TCR beta chains were listed as associated with cytomegalovirus. The presence/absence analyses assumed that sequencing depth was roughly uniform across donors, and that assumption may not be true. Correlated functional status among segregating V segments might be attributable to linkage disequilibrium, but an unknown experimental factor could not be ruled out. According to a later analysis, most CMV-associated TCR beta chains appeared to be HLA-restricted, and the HLA associations seemed to be driven largely by CMV exposure.

In total, 600 or so healthy bone marrow donors made up the cohort. At the time of sampling, every cohort member was nominally healthy, though immune exposures that went unrecorded were likely present. The donor was CMV seronegative and was included in the group of several hundred seronegative cohort members. A peripheral blood sample was provided by each donor, and peripheral blood mononuclear cells were used for TCR beta sequencing. Genomic DNA extraction from the blood cell samples was performed with the Qiagen DNeasy Blood Extraction Kit. Regarding this clone: Its antigen is still unknown. It has no much larger one-base neighbor in the sample; base qualities were not kept.

The method was the immunoSEQ multiplex PCR assay. For the multiplex PCR, a mixture combining 60 forward primers for TCR Vbeta segments and 13 reverse primers for TCR Jbeta segments was used. The CDR3 region of rearranged TCR beta genes was amplified from genomic DNA by a multiplex PCR assay. The Illumina HiSeq System was used to sequence the amplified TCR beta libraries as 87-base-pair reads. The original methods were these. Across the 500 to 750 repertoires, a later analysis counted 78 million or so unique TCR beta chains, around 11 million of which were shared by at least two donors. Raw reads were error-corrected and collapsed into unique sequences with a nearest-neighbor algorithm that merged closely related sequences to remove PCR and sequencing errors. Alignment of CDR3 sequences to IMGT reference sequences was used to assign V, D and J gene segments. For a sequence to be retained, a match of at least six nucleotides to both a V gene segment and a J gene segment was required. Rearrangements were classified as productive when the CDR3 lacked stop codons and remained in frame with V and J, and all other rearrangements were classified as non-productive. CDR3 was defined by IMGT convention, running from the second conserved V-encoded cysteine to the conserved J-encoded phenylalanine. The earlier analysis of some 540 of the donors excluded any sequence lacking an unambiguous match to a single V gene segment. An earlier analysis of 587 of the donors called V segments functional above 56.7% productive rearrangements and segregating when the between-donor standard deviation exceeded 5%. A statistical classification framework was developed to diagnose cytomegalovirus status using the catalog of TCR beta chain sequences. A later analysis assigned V and J genes by comparing TCR nucleotide sequences with IMGT/GENE-DB human TR gene sequences. In a later analysis, CDR3 sequences and most-parsimonious VDJ recombination scenarios were assigned using the TCRdist pipeline. In a later analysis, every TCR beta chain was defined by the combination of its CDR3 amino acid sequence and its V-gene family, and reads without a unique V-gene family were dropped. To address suspected cross-contamination and a sequencing artifact, a later analysis removed 592 highly shared, low-generation-probability nucleotide sequences. For each public chain, a later analysis derived a clonal expansion index from normalized ranks of inferred template counts within each repertoire. A later analysis computed generation probabilities with a VDJ recombination model fitted to out-of-frame rearrangements, and checked the results against IGoR. In a later analysis, TCR-TCR, TCR-HLA and TCR-CMV co-occurrence was scored with hypergeometric tests, and a repertoire-size bias correction was applied to TCR pairs. False discovery rates were estimated in a later analysis by permuting HLA or CMV assignments 20 times. In a later analysis, co-occurring TCRs were grouped using DBSCAN, with TCRdist sequence similarity added in when clustering inside HLA-allele-positive subsets. Repertoires with fewer than 30,000 or more than 120,000 public chains were left out of co-occurrence clustering, as were roughly five repertoires with anomalous nucleotide sharing. TCRdb's version of the immuneACCESS table is confined to in-frame rearrangements and falls short of the full clone set. An unresolved V gene accounts for under half of the shortfall where checked; the remainder is of unknown origin. That table furnishes V, J and clone size, whereas the DNA furnished D and trimming. The sample profile shows around 130,000 clones; 70% to 80% of them were found once. Together, the top ten hold around 1.9% of the sample.

CDR1 and CDR2, looked up from the germline V gene, are MDHEN and SYDVKM. There are 15 amino acids in the CDR3, from cysteine to phenylalanine inclusive. Here the CDR3 DNA is all that survives: 45 bases in frame from base 1. V and J are trimmed by 7 bases and 2 bases, and the gene matches miss 3 bases of the junction. The receptor comes from a woman in her 50s in good health and CMV-seronegative. The rearranged segments are TRBV28 and TRBJ2-7, and 15 junctional nucleotides match TRBD2. The sequenced sample consisted of PBMCs. Here the CDR3 is given as CASIGLAGGPYEQYF. Read as DNA, the sequence is TGTGCCAGCATTGGACTAGCGGGAGGGCCCTACGAGCAGTACTTC.